Listed below are T cell receptor beta chains from one sample, sequenced in a study of human T cells and chemical hapten exposure. MiXCR, run by TCRdb on the RACE reads, gives a single entry per CDR3 protein. The sample shows roughly 100,000 distinct CDR3 sequences, about 12% of them seen only once. Sequenced material: whole blood, taken in connection with sensitization to the hapten diphenylcyclopropenone (DPC). Receptors were obtained from a woman in her forties or fifties with alopecia areata. Some clones in this sample may be carry-over from other donors' samples. The CDR3 runs from the conserved cysteine through the conserved F or W.

13,TRBJ1-2,TRBV2,CASSGSMGYGYTF
14,TRBJ2-7,TRBV29-1,CSVYGTELRDEQYF
16,TRBJ2-1,TRBV5-4,CASSLGGSGLTNEQFF
17,TRBJ2-1,TRBV11-1,CASSTTGPIWSYNEQFF
14,TRBJ1-2,TRBV4-3,CASSQESGDYGYTF
17,TRBJ2-1,TRBV24-1,CATSDAAQSLAGGHQFF
15,TRBJ1-5,TRBV19,CASIKGMYEGVPQHF
14,TRBJ1-2,TRBV18,CASSGPEDNYGYTF
15,TRBJ2-7,TRBV20-1,CSARDLRGAGYEQYF
16,TRBJ1-4,TRBV28,CASSSHIVVRHEKLFF
14,TRBJ1-4,TRBV12-3/TRBV12-4,CASSSGPTNEKLFF
15,TRBJ2-3,TRBV20-1,CSAPTNPSGTDTQYF
15,TRBJ2-1,TRBV20-1,CSARLAGGPNNEQFF
18,TRBJ1-6,TRBV18,CASSLWASAGDRNSPLHF
8,TRBJ1-1,TRBV29-1,CSVAPEPF
14,TRBJ2-7,TRBV6-5,CASSSEAQVHEQYF
16,TRBJ2-3,TRBV5-1,CASSTRTAGVTDTQYF
16,TRBJ1-5,TRBV12-3/TRBV12-4,CASTIQGGLSNQPQHF
15,TRBJ1-5,TRBV20-1,CSAREGPLGNQPQHF
15,TRBJ2-2,TRBV24-1,CATRPPGTGDGELFF
11,TRBJ2-1,TRBV6-2/TRBV6-3,CASSYFGRKFF
16,TRBJ2-7,TRBV11-2,CASSFLQAQIVDEQYF
15,TRBJ1-2,TRBV12-3/TRBV12-4,CASSFFAGSGYGYTF
14,TRBJ2-7,TRBV18,CASSPDGTSYEQYF
15,TRBJ1-4,TRBV4-1,CASSPGPSTNEKLFF
16,TRBJ2-3,TRBV7-2,CASSLKAGSSTDTQYF
15,TRBJ2-3,TRBV9,CASTTGTSPTDTQYF
17,TRBJ1-4,TRBV5-4,CASSLGPGQGAHEKLFF
13,TRBJ1-5,TRBV20-1,CSARPDRNQPQHF
11,TRBJ1-3,TRBV20-1,CSARGGNTIYF
15,TRBJ1-1,TRBV28,CASSPNGGGNTEAFF
15,TRBJ2-7,TRBV5-5,CASSLLGGDSYEQYF
13,TRBJ2-3,TRBV6-6,CASSYPEVVWQYF
15,TRBJ1-3,TRBV6-5,CASSPEGSHWSTIYF
10,TRBJ2-7,TRBV20-1,CSAYSYEQYF
13,TRBJ1-1,TRBV5-1,CASSPPAGTEAFF
12,TRBJ2-7,TRBV10-3,CAISNFAYEQYF
12,TRBJ2-1,TRBV28,CASTSAINEQFF
11,TRBJ2-3,TRBV11-2,CASSLRNTQYF
16,TRBJ1-5,TRBV19,CASSSRGVMGNQPQHF
13,TRBJ1-1,TRBV11-2,CASRFVPSTEAFF
17,TRBJ2-1,TRBV19,CASSKLSTGWPLNEQFF
13,TRBJ2-7,TRBV6-1,CASIPGRTNEQYF
14,TRBJ1-1,TRBV6-6,CASRDREDQDEAFF
17,TRBJ2-3,TRBV6-5,CASGSRSYRSSTDTQYF
14,TRBJ1-1,TRBV28,CASSLRGHGPEAFF
16,TRBJ2-1,TRBV18,CASSPGYRLVVNEQFF
16,TRBJ2-4,TRBV21-1,CASSKGTEKAKNIQYF